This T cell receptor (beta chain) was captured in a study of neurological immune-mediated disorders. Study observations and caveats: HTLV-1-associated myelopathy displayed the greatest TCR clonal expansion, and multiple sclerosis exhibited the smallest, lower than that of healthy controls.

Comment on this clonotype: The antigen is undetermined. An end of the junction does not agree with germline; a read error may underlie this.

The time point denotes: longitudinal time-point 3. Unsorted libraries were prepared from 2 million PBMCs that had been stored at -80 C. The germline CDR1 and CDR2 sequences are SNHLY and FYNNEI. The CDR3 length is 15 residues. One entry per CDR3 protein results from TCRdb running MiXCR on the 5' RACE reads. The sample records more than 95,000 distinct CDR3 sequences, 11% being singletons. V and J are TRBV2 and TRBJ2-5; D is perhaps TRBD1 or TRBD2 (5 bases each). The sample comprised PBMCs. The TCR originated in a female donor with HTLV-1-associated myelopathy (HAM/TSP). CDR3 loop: CASRGVGIAKETKYF. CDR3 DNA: TGTGCCAGCAGGGGGGTGGGGATCGCCAAAGAGACCAAGTACTTC.